A selection of T cell receptor beta chains follows, all from one sample in a study of cytomegalovirus exposure and HLA in healthy donors. Produced via immunoSEQ multiplex PCR; TCRdb's table is partial and in-frame only. The profile covers 85,000 to 130,000 clones, with about two thirds appearing a single time and about 2.8% taken by the ten largest. The sequenced material came from PBMCs. These receptors were collected from a female donor in good health and CMV-seronegative. Both conserved end residues are part of each CDR3. The D gene is left open where the match is weak. Not all rows give a size; the values are once, few, many and, for expanded clones, a class.

size	J	D	V	CDR3	DNA
NA	TRBJ1-2	TRBD1	TRBV7-2	CASSFGQANYGYTF	TGTGCCAGCAGCTTTGGACAGGCCAACTATGGCTACACCTTC
NA	TRBJ1-5	NA	TRBV7-9	CASSGTGNQPQHF	TGTGCCAGCAGCGGCACAGGGAATCAGCCCCAGCATTTT
once	TRBJ2-1	NA	TRBV5-1	CASSLGPTDNEQFF	TGCGCCAGCAGCCTGGGGCCCACCGACAATGAGCAGTTCTTC
NA	TRBJ1-1	NA	TRBV28	CASSLPRGNTEAFF	TGTGCCAGCAGTTTACCCCGGGGAAACACTGAAGCTTTCTTT
NA	TRBJ2-1	NA	TRBV7-2	CASSLGVSSYNEQFF	TGTGCCAGCAGCTTAGGAGTGAGCTCCTACAATGAGCAGTTCTTC
NA	TRBJ2-2	NA	TRBV7-8	CASSLGRKGGELFF	TGTGCCAGCAGCTTAGGGCGGAAGGGGGGGGAGCTGTTTTTT
few	TRBJ1-5	NA	TRBV27	CASKGTTDQPQHF	TGTGCCAGCAAGGGGACTACGGATCAGCCCCAGCATTTT
NA	TRBJ1-2	NA	TRBV11-2	CASSSTLRTPYGYTF	TGTGCCAGCAGCTCGACACTTCGGACACCCTATGGCTACACCTTC
NA	TRBJ2-1	TRBD2	TRBV9	CASSPRAGLAVEGVEQFF	TGTGCCAGCAGCCCTCGGGCGGGACTAGCGGTCGAAGGGGTTGAGCAGTTCTTC
few	TRBJ2-1	NA	TRBV2	CASSEKGRKQFF	TGTGCCAGCAGTGAGAAGGGGCGGAAGCAGTTCTTC
once	TRBJ1-5	NA	TRBV6-6	CASYHGLSGFNQPQHF	TGTGCCAGCTATCACGGTCTTTCAGGTTTCAATCAGCCCCAGCATTTT
once	TRBJ1-2	NA	TRBV7-9	CASSLYTDSPFSYGYTF	TGTGCCAGCAGCTTATATACGGACAGCCCCTTTAGCTATGGCTACACCTTC
NA	TRBJ2-1	TRBD2	TRBV9	CASSVTSGHVSEQFF	TGTGCCAGCAGCGTTACTAGCGGCCATGTCAGTGAGCAGTTCTTC
NA	TRBJ1-1	NA	TRBV28	CASSSLGVNTEAFF	TGTGCCAGCAGTTCCCTAGGGGTGAACACTGAAGCTTTCTTT
NA	TRBJ2-7	NA	TRBV2	CASGFENPYEQYF	TGTGCCAGCGGTTTTGAGAACCCCTACGAGCAGTACTTC
once	TRBJ1-5	NA	TRBV27	CASSLLGGGNQPQHF	TGTGCCAGCAGTTTATTGGGGGGGGGCAATCAGCCCCAGCATTTT
NA	TRBJ2-1	TRBD2	TRBV6-1	CASSALLAGGANEQFF	TGTGCCAGCAGTGCATTACTAGCGGGCGGGGCAAATGAGCAGTTCTTC
NA	TRBJ2-7	NA	TRBV7-3	CASSLFSGGEYEQYF	TGTGCCAGCAGCTTATTCTCCGGCGGGGAATACGAGCAGTACTTC
NA	TRBJ1-2	NA	TRBV5-1	CASSLAQNYGYTF	TGCGCCAGCAGCTTGGCCCAGAACTATGGCTACACCTTC
NA	TRBJ1-2	NA	TRBV7-2	CASSPGTLYGYTF	TGTGCCAGCAGCCCGGGGACACTCTATGGCTACACCTTC
NA	TRBJ2-4	TRBD1	TRBV27	CASRQNGRNRGATKNIQYF	TGTGCCAGCAGACAAAACGGGCGTAACAGGGGGGCCACCAAAAACATTCAGTACTTC
NA	TRBJ1-5	NA	TRBV27	CASSSGHYSNQPQHF	TGTGCCAGCAGTTCAGGACATTATAGCAATCAGCCCCAGCATTTT
NA	TRBJ1-2	NA	TRBV6-5	CASTRGFQTGYGYTF	TGTGCCAGCACACGCGGGTTTCAGACGGGGTATGGCTACACCTTC
NA	TRBJ1-2	NA	TRBV7-9	CASSPPGGSLYGYTF	TGTGCCAGCAGCCCTCCGGGGGGATCTCTGTATGGCTACACCTTC
NA	TRBJ2-3	NA	TRBV2	CAASTSLGDTQYF	TGTGCCGCCTCCACTAGCTTGGGAGATACGCAGTATTTT
NA	TRBJ1-6	NA	TRBV27	CASSFGNSPLHF	TGTGCCAGCAGTTTCGGTAATTCACCCCTCCACTTT
NA	TRBJ1-3	NA	TRBV6-5	CASSMRGNSGNTIYF	TGTGCCAGCAGTATGCGTGGTAACTCTGGAAACACCATATATTTT
NA	TRBJ2-2	TRBD2	TRBV6-4	CASRALAGGTGELFF	TGTGCCAGCAGAGCACTAGCGGGGGGAACCGGGGAGCTGTTTTTT
once	TRBJ2-7	TRBD2	TRBV7-2	CASRYRGLAGATYEQYF	TGTGCCAGCAGGTACAGGGGACTAGCGGGAGCTACCTACGAGCAGTACTTC
few	TRBJ1-5	NA	TRBV2	CASSAAGNSNQPQHF	TGTGCCAGCAGTGCGGCGGGAAATAGCAATCAGCCCCAGCATTTT
NA	TRBJ2-3	TRBD2	TRBV14	CASSQGGTTKDTQYF	TGTGCCAGCAGCCAAGGAGGGACTACGAAGGATACGCAGTATTTT
NA	TRBJ2-5	TRBD2	TRBV5-1	CASTSTSGRTQYF	TGCGCCAGCACCTCCACTAGCGGGAGGACCCAGTACTTC
NA	TRBJ2-2	NA	TRBV6-6	CASSYLGAGTGELFF	TGTGCCAGCAGTTACCTCGGCGCCGGGACCGGGGAGCTGTTTTTT
NA	TRBJ1-5	TRBD1	TRBV28	CASSTGQGIWPQHF	TGTGCCAGCAGTACGGGACAGGGCATTTGGCCCCAGCATTTT
NA	TRBJ2-2	TRBD1	TRBV6-1	CASNIDRDTGELFF	TGTGCCAGCAACATTGACAGGGACACCGGGGAGCTGTTTTTT
few	TRBJ2-7	TRBD2	TRBV9	CASSVGTSGRRYEQYF	TGTGCCAGCAGCGTAGGGACTAGCGGGAGGCGCTACGAGCAGTACTTC
NA	TRBJ2-3	TRBD2	TRBV6-6	CASSTAGLGTDTQYF	TGTGCCAGCAGTACAGCGGGGCTAGGTACAGATACGCAGTATTTT
NA	TRBJ2-3	TRBD1	TRBV11-2	CASSSPGQGFAPTQYF	TGTGCCAGCAGCTCTCCGGGACAGGGTTTCGCTCCGACGCAGTATTTT
NA	TRBJ2-7	NA	TRBV27	CASSLKGPPGNYEQYF	TGTGCCAGCAGTTTAAAGGGCCCGCCAGGGAACTACGAGCAGTACTTC
few	TRBJ1-5	NA	TRBV7-7	CASNLPPEAGGNQPQHF	TGTGCTAGCAACTTACCTCCGGAGGCAGGGGGCAATCAGCCCCAGCATTTT
few	TRBJ2-3	NA	TRBV6-5	CASSEGGERDTQYF	TGTGCCAGCAGTGAGGGAGGCGAAAGGGATACGCAGTATTTT
NA	TRBJ1-1	TRBD1	TRBV28	CASSSAGQGVNTEAFF	TGTGCCAGCAGTTCCGCGGGACAGGGGGTGAACACTGAAGCTTTCTTT
NA	TRBJ2-3	TRBD2	TRBV4-1	CASSQEPWREGPDTQYF	TGCGCCAGCAGCCAAGAGCCCTGGCGGGAGGGACCAGATACGCAGTATTTT
NA	TRBJ1-2	NA	TRBV5-1	CASSLTRTGSNYGYTF	TGCGCCAGCAGCTTGACCCGAACAGGGTCTAACTATGGCTACACCTTC
NA	TRBJ2-7	TRBD1	TRBV10-2	CASRGTGGTMEQYF	TGCGCCAGCCGGGGGACAGGGGGAACGATGGAGCAGTACTTC
few	TRBJ2-3	TRBD2	TRBV19	CASSIYAGGRVDTQYF	TGTGCCAGTAGTATCTATGCGGGAGGCCGGGTAGATACGCAGTATTTT
NA	TRBJ1-3	TRBD1	TRBV4-1	CASSRRDSSGNTIYF	TGCGCCAGCAGCCGGCGGGACAGCTCTGGAAACACCATATATTTT
NA	TRBJ1-5	NA	TRBV6-4	CASSVTENQLQHF	TGTGCCAGCAGTGTGACAGAAAATCAGCTCCAGCATTTT
few	TRBJ1-1	NA	TRBV2	CASRERPGHTEAFF	TGTGCCAGCAGGGAGAGACCCGGTCACACTGAAGCTTTCTTT
NA	TRBJ2-1	TRBD2	TRBV15	CATSRSGRRGNEQFF	TGTGCCACCAGCAGAAGCGGGAGAAGGGGGAATGAGCAGTTCTTC
NA	TRBJ2-1	TRBD2	TRBV25-1	CASSGAGDHNEQFF	TGTGCCAGCAGTGGAGCGGGAGATCACAATGAGCAGTTCTTC